This TCR beta chain was documented in a study of blood T cells in healthy people across ages. Trimming took off 1 base at V and 8 bases at J, with 12 bases between the two ends. This CDR3 contains 13 residues. Germline CDR1 and CDR2: DFQATT and SNEGSKA (reference sequence). Concerning this clonotype itself: No conserved phenylalanine or tryptophan is present at the end of the CDR3, so a read error is the likely explanation.

Combining a sample-barcoded 5' primer with a J-beta primer mix, a second PCR ran for 7 to 11 cycles. TCRdb re-called the 5' RACE reads with MiXCR, one entry per CDR3 protein. The sample shows roughly 1 million distinct CDR3 sequences, around 27% of them seen only once. The same sample was also studied in work on T cells of mothers and their children.

The chain couples TRBV20-1 to TRBJ2-1, with a tentative D call TRBD1 (6 bases). The TCR was taken from a girl aged 2 to 9 in good health. Sequences were obtained from blood. CDR3 nucleotide sequence: TGCAGTGCTAGAGGATTTACAGGGTATGAGCAGTTCCTC. As protein: CSARGFTGYEQFL.